Listed here are 10 T cell receptor beta chains from one sample, sequenced in a study of CD8 T cells in ankylosing spondylitis. TCRdb used MiXCR to reprocess the 5' RACE reads, holding one entry per CDR3 protein. The repertoire consists of some 130,000 distinct CDR3 sequences, with approximately 9.9% occurring once and the leading ten covering approximately 3.4%. Sequencing was done on a sample of blood, either unsorted or a sorted T cell fraction (not recorded which). The receptor set was obtained from a male donor with ankylosing spondylitis or in good health (not recorded which).

This clonotype turned up a few times. The rearrangement uses TRBV3-1 and TRBJ2-3; unclear D gene. This CDR3 has 16 amino acids. CDR1 LGHDT and CDR2 YNNKEL come from the germline V gene (reference sequence). Trimming took 0 bases from V and 4 from J, leaving 14 bases between them. CDR3 nucleotide sequence: TGTGCCAGCAGCCAAGATGGTGGCACTGGGGCAGATACGCAGTATTTT. Its translation: CASSQDGGTGADTQYF.

This clonotype was recorded many times. This chain's CDR3 is CASRRRTGSLGNEQFF. The CDR3, as DNA: TGTGCCAGCAGACGTCGAACCGGGAGTTTGGGCAATGAGCAGTTCTTC. The chain combines TRBV6-1 with TRBJ2-1, with D maybe TRBD2 (6 bases). The CDR3 spans 16 residues. Germline CDR1 MNHNS, CDR2 SASEGT. The V and J ends lost 6 bases and 6 bases respectively, with 21 bases between them.

This clonotype was seen many times. The rearrangement links TRBV6-1 to TRBJ2-3; 11 bases match TRBD2. The CDR3 is made up of 15 amino acids. J gave up 3 bases and V 6 bases, and 5 bases lay outside the gene matches. From germline, CDR1 is MNHNS and CDR2 SASEGT. In DNA, the CDR3 is TGTGCCAGCAGATCCTTAGCGGGAGGGACAGATACGCAGTATTTT. Its protein is CASRSLAGGTDTQYF.

This clonotype was seen at least ten times. The chain combines TRBV7-2 with TRBJ2-1; no clear D gene. The CDR3 is made up of 13 amino acids. Per germline, CDR1 SGHTA and CDR2 FQGNSA. Trimming stripped 5 bases from V and 5 bases from J, with 10 bases between. CDR3 nucleotides: TGTGCCAGCAGCCTAACAGTGGACAATGAGCAGTTCTTC. It codes for CASSLTVDNEQFF.

This clonotype was counted many times. The rearrangement links TRBV28 to TRBJ2-1; 10 bases line up with TRBD2. With 7 bases clipped from V and 4 bases from J, the junction kept 4 bases outside the gene matches. This CDR3 contains 14 residues. Germline V CDR1 and CDR2: MDHEN, SYDVKM. This chain's CDR3 is CASTGLAEYNEQFF. The CDR3 coding sequence is TGTGCCAGCACTGGACTAGCGGAATACAATGAGCAGTTCTTC.

This clonotype has at least ten counts. The V call is TRBV5-1, the J call TRBJ1-3; D might be TRBD1 (5 bases). Trimming left V 3 bases short and J 2 bases short, with 9 bases between. Germline V gene lookup returns CDR1 SGHRS and CDR2 YFSETQ. The CDR3 spans 14 residues. The DNA for the CDR3 is TGCGCCAGCAGCTCCGGGGCAGCTGGAAACACCATATATTTT. It codes for CASSSGAAGNTIYF.

This clonotype has a handful of counts. This chain uses TRBV10-3 with TRBJ1-1; tentatively, D is TRBD1 (5 bases). From germline, CDR1 is ENHRY and CDR2 SYGVKD. V lost 5 bases and J lost 1, with 11 bases in between. The CDR3 loop spans 14 amino acids. CDR3 in amino acids: CAISTRASNTEAFF. CDR3 bases: TGTGCCATCAGTACCAGGGCCTCGAACACTGAAGCTTTCTTT.

With regard to this clonotype: A much larger clone sits a single nucleotide away, making a read error possible. Likely a read error: the CDR3 ends without its conserved phenylalanine or tryptophan. V gene TRBV20-1 combines with J gene TRBJ2-7; no firm D call. Germline V lookup: CDR1 DFQATT, CDR2 SNEGSKA (reference sequence). The CDR3 length is 14 residues. The ends were cut back, 6 bases at V and 2 bases at J, with 17 bases in the middle. The CDR3 loop is CSAENSGPPYEQYS. The DNA for the CDR3 is TGCAGTGCAGAAAATTCCGGGCCACCCTACGAGCAGTACTCC.

This clonotype was counted many times. The gene calls are TRBV5-1 and TRBJ2-1, with a possible D match to TRBD1 (6 bases). This CDR3 is built from 14 residues. V shed 0 bases and J shed 12 bases, with 16 bases lying between them. Germline assignment: CDR1 SGHRS and CDR2 YFSETQ. CDR3 region: CASSLGRTDQGQFF. As DNA, the CDR3 is TGCGCCAGCAGCTTGGGTAGGACAGACCAGGGGCAGTTCTTC.

The V call is TRBV5-5, the J call TRBJ2-5, with D possibly being TRBD2 (5 bases). V was pared by 0 bases and J by 5 bases, with 14 bases between. The CDR3 length is 15 residues. The V gene's germline CDR1 is SGHKS and CDR2 YYEKEE (reference sequence). CDR3 nucleotide sequence: TGTGCCAGCAGCTTGGCTCTGAGGGCGTGGGAGACCCAGTACTTC. Protein product: CASSLALRAWETQYF.